One sample yielded the 6 T cell receptor beta chains listed below, sequenced in a study of T cell therapy after organ transplantation. These TCRs are of unknown antigen specificity. TCRdb's table, derived via immunoSEQ multiplex PCR, lists solely in-frame clones and lacks some. The sample has 1,100 or so clones; about three fifths are singletons. Here the sequenced sample was CD8+ T cells from blood, taken before autologous CMV-specific T cell therapy. The receptors come from a human patient who had received a solid organ transplant and had CMV disease.

The J gene is TRBJ1-5, the V gene TRBV4-1; D possibly corresponds to TRBD1 (5 bases). Germline CDR1 and CDR2: MGHRA and YSYEKL. This CDR3 has 16 residues. Trimming removed 0 bases at V and 4 bases at J, with 13 bases between. CDR3 residues: CASSQEPGGMNQPQHF. CDR3 in DNA: TGCGCCAGCAGCCAAGAACCGGGGGGGATGAATCAGCCCCAGCATTTT.

This clone turned up a few times. The chain carries TRBV25-1 and TRBJ1-6; 9 bases line up with TRBD1. CDR1 MGHDK and CDR2 SYGVNS come from the germline V gene. Trimming at V came to 5 bases and at J to 6 bases, leaving 2 bases not matched to a gene. CDR3 size: 14 residues. The CDR3 region is CASSWDRVNSPLHF. CDR3 nucleotide sequence: TGTGCCAGCAGTTGGGACAGGGTTAATTCACCCCTCCACTTT.

V gene TRBV7-3 combines with J gene TRBJ2-3; D remains ambiguous. The germline CDR1 and CDR2 sequences are SGHTA and FQGTGA. CDR3 size: 14 residues. V lost 5 bases and J lost 2, with 11 bases in between. CDR3 nucleotides: TGTGCCAGCAGCCAACACCAATTCACAGATACGCAGTATTTT. Translated: CASSQHQFTDTQYF.

The CDR3 nucleotides read TGTGCCAGCAGCTTTCACCGACAGGGAGTAAGATCACCCCTCCACTTT. It yields the protein CASSFHRQGVRSPLHF. The chain links TRBV7-9 to TRBJ1-6; 7 nucleotides line up with TRBD1. The germline V gene has CDR1 SEHNR and CDR2 FQNEAQ (reference sequence). With V trimmed by 3 bases and J by 10 bases, 12 bases remained unmatched. The CDR3 contains 16 residues.

This chain connects TRBV15 to TRBJ1-4; the D is unclear. The V end was cut by 1 base, the J end by 4 bases, with 10 bases between. Looked up from germline, CDR1 is LNHNV and CDR2 is YYDKDF (reference sequence). The CDR3 contains 15 residues. CDR3 coding DNA: TGTGCCACCAGCAGAGGTGCAGCCCTTAATGAAAAACTGTTTTTT. Amino acids: CATSRGAALNEKLFF.

CDR3 in DNA: TGTGCCAGCAGCCCCCTGCCCTCTAACTATGGCTACACCTTC. Residues: CASSPLPSNYGYTF. The V gene is TRBV9, the J gene TRBJ1-2; D gene ambiguous. Germline V lookup: CDR1 SGDLS, CDR2 YYNGEE. V was shortened by 4 bases and J by 0 bases, with 10 bases between the two germline ends. CDR3 size: 14 residues.